This T cell receptor (beta chain) came from a study of PD-L1 blockade in urothelial cancer. Study as a whole: Beginning in about 2014, patients received atezolizumab, given as 1,200 mg intravenously every 3 weeks. As for prior chemotherapy regimens, patients had received 0 to 3. Blood-derived samples held a median roughly 150,000 T cells.

The CDR3 is 14 amino acids. V shed 2 bases and J shed 10 bases, with 14 bases lying between them. CDR1 and CDR2 (germline): SGHTA, FQGTGA. Some clones are missing from TCRdb's copy, which holds only in-frame ones; the method was immunoSEQ multiplex PCR. The sample holds tens of thousands of clones, about 90% seen once. Whole-study findings and limits: Below-median pretreatment blood TCR clonality predicted better survival.

The time point: peripheral blood 6 weeks after treatment start. This clone was observed once. Its specificity is unknown. This specimen consisted of PBMCs, obtained around atezolizumab (anti-PD-L1) treatment. The receptor was isolated from a man between 60 and 75 years old with urothelial cancer. V gene TRBV7-3 combines with J gene TRBJ2-2; D is undetermined. The CDR3 region is CASSLSNPAAELFF. CDR3 DNA: TGTGCCAGCAGCTTATCTAACCCCGCCGCGGAGCTGTTTTTT.